Listed here are 24 T cell receptor beta chains from one sample, sequenced in a study of blood T cell repertoires in COVID-19. TCRdb's copy holds only in-frame clones and misses some; the assay was immunoSEQ multiplex PCR. The sample holds about 190,000 clones, roughly 89% seen once. The sequenced material came from peripheral blood. The source is a man aged 50 to 59 with acute or convalescent COVID-19.

This chain uses TRBV7-9 with TRBJ2-3, with D hard to call. Trimming removed 2 bases from V and 2 bases from J, with 17 bases in between. Germline V CDR1 and CDR2: SEHNR, FQNEAQ (reference sequence). CDR3 length: 17 residues. For the CDR3, the DNA is TGTGCCAGCAGCTTACCTTCAACCAGGTACCCCACAGATACGCAGTATTTT. This gives the protein CASSLPSTRYPTDTQYF. Filled out from reference TRBV7-9 and TRBJ2-3, the complete variable domain reads DTGVSQNPRHKITKRGQNVTFRCDPISEHNRLYWYRQTLGQGPEFLTYFQNEAQLEKSRLLSDRFSAERPKGSFSTLEIQRTEQGDSAMYLCASSLPSTRYPTDTQYFGPGTRLTVL.

The V call is TRBV11-2, the J call TRBJ1-2, with D unresolved. Deletions cut 0 bases from V and 8 bases from J, with 13 bases between. The CDR3 is 14 residues long. CDR1 and CDR2 from the germline V gene are SGHAT and FQNNGV. In DNA, the CDR3 is TGTGCCAGCAGCTTAGATGGTTCGGGGTGGGGCTACACCTTC. Protein: CASSLDGSGWGYTF.

V is TRBV5-1 and J is TRBJ2-5; 9 nucleotides line up with TRBD2. Per germline, CDR1 SGHRS and CDR2 YFSETQ. The CDR3 sequence is 16 residues long. The V segment lost 0 bases and the J segment 4 bases; nucleotides outside the gene matches: 7. In nucleotides, the CDR3 is TGCGCCAGCAGCTTGGTTCCAGCGGGGGGTAGAGAGACCCAGTACTTC. Its translation is CASSLVPAGGRETQYF.

Only one count was recorded for this clone. This chain uses TRBV2 with TRBJ2-1; TRBD2 might be the D (5 bases). Germline loops: CDR1 SNHLY, CDR2 FYNNEI. CDR3 length: 17 amino acids. Between the trimmed V and J ends, which lost 2 bases and 0 bases, there was a span of 14 bases. Here the CDR3 DNA reads TGTGCCAGCAGTGAATGGGTCGGACTGAGCTCCTACAATGAGCAGTTCTTC. Translated, it gives CASSEWVGLSSYNEQFF.

The genes are TRBV10-1 and TRBJ2-7; D unresolved. This CDR3 region has 13 residues. Deletions cut 1 base from V and 3 bases from J, with 7 bases between. Germline values: CDR1 WNHNN, CDR2 SYGVQD (reference sequence). Here the CDR3 reads CASSELRYYEQYF. DNA of the CDR3: TGCGCCAGCAGTGAGTTGCGGTACTACGAGCAGTACTTC.

This rearrangement joins TRBV27 to TRBJ1-6; D is perhaps TRBD1 (5 bases). The CDR3 sequence is 16 residues long. Trimming shortened V by 6 bases and J by 8 bases, and 20 bases separated the two germline ends. CDR1 and CDR2 (germline): MNHEY, SMNVEV (reference sequence). Here the CDR3 DNA reads TGTGCCAGCAGAATGTGGTCCGGGGGGGTTGATTCACCCCTCCACTTT. This codes for CASRMWSGGVDSPLHF.

The rearrangement uses TRBV9 and TRBJ1-1; 8 bases map to TRBD1. The CDR3 is 15 amino acids. Looked up from germline, CDR1 is SGDLS and CDR2 is YYNGEE. With 2 bases clipped from V and 1 base from J, the junction kept 4 bases outside the gene matches. CDR3 residues: CASSVVTGANTEAFF. DNA for the CDR3: TGTGCCAGCAGCGTTGTGACAGGGGCGAACACTGAAGCTTTCTTT.

This clone was detected only once. This chain links TRBV5-5 with TRBJ2-2, with TRBD1 matching over 11 bases. The CDR3 is 16 residues long. After removal of 4 bases from V and 6 bases from J, the junction contained 8 bases not matched to a gene. Germline V gene lookup returns CDR1 SGHKS and CDR2 YYEKEE (reference sequence). CDR3 sequence reads: CASSALGQGVSGELFF. CDR3 in DNA: TGTGCCAGCAGCGCGCTGGGACAGGGGGTTTCCGGGGAGCTGTTTTTT.

CDR3: CASSGGLAGVNTGELFF. CDR3 DNA sequence: TGCGCCAGCAGCGGGGGACTAGCGGGAGTGAACACCGGGGAGCTGTTTTTT. V gene TRBV5-1 combines with J gene TRBJ2-2, with 14 bases matching TRBD2. The junction had 3 bases not matched to a gene; V was cut back by 4 bases and J by 1 base. CDR1 and CDR2 (germline): SGHRS, YFSETQ. The CDR3 has 17 amino acids. Variable domain in full (rest from reference TRBV5-1 and TRBJ2-2): KAGVTQTPRYLIKTRGQQVTLSCSPISGHRSVSWYQQTPGQGLQFLFEYFSETQRNKGNFPGRFSGRQFSNSRSEMNVSTLELGDSALYLCASSGGLAGVNTGELFFGEGSRLTVL.

The chain links TRBV7-9 to TRBJ2-3, with 7 bases that match TRBD1. Trimming removed 5 bases from V and 0 bases from J; junction bases left unmatched: 11. Germline V gene sequence: CDR1 SEHNR, CDR2 FQNEAQ (reference sequence). This CDR3 spans 17 amino acids. The CDR3 protein is CASSPTIWDRSTDTQYF. For the CDR3, the DNA is TGTGCCAGCAGCCCAACGATATGGGACAGAAGCACAGATACGCAGTATTTT. Full variable domain (outside the CDR3, taken from reference TRBV7-9 and TRBJ2-3): DTGVSQNPRHKITKRGQNVTFRCDPISEHNRLYWYRQTLGQGPEFLTYFQNEAQLEKSRLLSDRFSAERPKGSFSTLEIQRTEQGDSAMYLCASSPTIWDRSTDTQYFGPGTRLTVL.

V gene TRBV19 combines with J gene TRBJ2-2; TRBD2 matches 8 bases. CDR3 length: 15 amino acids. V lost 7 bases, J lost 8 bases, and 12 bases stayed unmatched. Germline CDR1 LNHDA, CDR2 SQIVND (reference sequence). CDR3 in DNA: TGTGCCAGTACCCCTGAAGCGGGAGTATCGGGGGAGCTGTTTTTT. Its protein product is CASTPEAGVSGELFF.

The chain links TRBV3-1 (or the pseudogene TRBV3-2) to TRBJ2-5; TRBD2 agrees at 7 bases. The ends lost 7 bases at V and 7 bases at J; junction bases unmatched: 12. This CDR3 is 14 amino acids long. Per the germline V gene, CDR1 is LGHDT and CDR2 is YNNKEL (reference sequence). The CDR3 loop is CASIPSGVEGTQYF. The CDR3 DNA is TGTGCCAGCATCCCTAGCGGAGTGGAAGGGACCCAGTACTTC.

The CDR3 coding sequence is TGTGCCATCCGCGGGGGGGGTCCCGAGCAGTACTTC. Translating it yields CAIRGGGPEQYF. The chain uses TRBV10-3 and TRBJ2-7; 9 positions agree with TRBD2. V lost 8 bases, J lost 6 bases, and 5 bases stayed unmatched. This CDR3 region has 12 residues. Germline-derived CDR1 and CDR2 are ENHRY and SYGVKD.

The chain has TRBV11-3 and TRBJ2-1, with TRBD2 matching over 9 bases. Trimming took 5 bases from V and 7 from J; bases not matched to a gene: 12. The germline V gene encodes CDR1 SGHNT and CDR2 YENEEA. The CDR3 contains 16 residues. CDR3 nucleotide sequence: TGTGCCAGCAGCCCCCCGGGTAGCGGGAGAGAGAATGAGCAGTTCTTC. This sequence encodes CASSPPGSGRENEQFF.

This chain uses TRBV9 with TRBJ1-6; TRBD1 matches at 7 bases. Germline V gives CDR1 SGDLS, CDR2 YYNGEE. Losses at the gene ends were 8 bases for V and 8 bases for J; bases not matched to a gene: 7. This CDR3 contains 13 residues. This CDR3 reads CASQGVYDSPLHF. Written as DNA, the CDR3 is TGTGCCAGTCAGGGGGTATACGATTCACCCCTCCACTTT.

This clone is a singleton in its sample. J is TRBJ1-3 and V is TRBV30, with D maybe TRBD1 (5 bases). In germline, CDR1 is GTSNPN, CDR2 SVGIG (reference sequence). The CDR3 is made up of 13 amino acids. V was trimmed by 4 bases and J by 4 bases, leaving 11 bases between them. CDR3: CAWTYSGGNTIYF. In DNA form, the CDR3 reads TGTGCCTGGACCTATTCAGGGGGAAACACCATATATTTT. The full variable domain, completed using reference TRBV30 and TRBJ1-3, is SQTIHQWPATLVQPVGSPLSLECTVEGTSNPNLYWYRQAAGRGLQLLFYSVGIGQISSEVPQNLSASRPQDRQFILSSKKLLLSDSGFYLCAWTYSGGNTIYFGEGSWLTVV.

This chain connects TRBV6-9 to TRBJ2-1, with D maybe TRBD1 (6 bases). There are 17 residues in the CDR3. Between the trimmed V and J ends, which lost 6 bases and 13 bases, there was a span of 31 bases. Germline-derived CDR1 and CDR2 are MNHGY and SVAAGI. In DNA form, the CDR3 reads TGTGCCAGCAGCCGTTTATACCGGCAGTCACCCGGTGGGGGCCAGTTCTTC. Protein sequence: CASSRLYRQSPGGGQFF.

The chain uses TRBV27 and TRBJ1-1; the match to TRBD1 covers 7 bases. The CDR3 length is 13 residues. CDR1 and CDR2 (germline): MNHEY, SMNVEV (reference sequence). Losses at the gene ends were 4 bases for V and 5 bases for J; bases not matched to a gene: 4. CDR3 protein: CASSSTGWTEAFF. The DNA for the CDR3 is TGTGCCAGCAGTTCGACAGGGTGGACTGAAGCTTTCTTT.

The chain links TRBV30 to TRBJ1-4, with 9 bases that match TRBD1. In germline, CDR1 is GTSNPN, CDR2 SVGIG (reference sequence). This CDR3 is built from 14 residues. J lost 7 bases, V lost 3 bases, and 6 bases had no gene match. For the CDR3, the DNA is TGTGCCTGGAGGCGGACAGGGGTGGTTGAAAAACTGTTTTTT. This codes for CAWRRTGVVEKLFF.

This rearrangement joins TRBV5-5 to TRBJ1-5; 10 nucleotides match TRBD1. CDR3 length: 14 residues. Per germline, CDR1 SGHKS and CDR2 YYEKEE (reference sequence). Unmatched junction bases numbered 5, after V lost 4 bases and J lost 7 bases. CDR3 sequence reads: CASSTTGGGQPQHF. CDR3 bases: TGTGCCAGCAGCACGACAGGGGGCGGACAGCCCCAGCATTTT.

V and J are TRBV30 and TRBJ2-7; no reliable D call. The CDR3 runs to 14 residues. V gave up 2 bases and J gave up 1 base, with 12 bases separating them. Germline V gene data show CDR1 as GTSNPN and CDR2 as SVGIG (reference sequence). This CDR3 is CAWSRHPLSYEQYF. DNA for the CDR3: TGTGCCTGGAGTCGACACCCGCTTTCCTACGAGCAGTACTTC.

This chain's CDR3 is CASSPLLSSYNEQFF. The CDR3 DNA is TGTGCCAGCTCACCACTGTTGAGCTCCTACAATGAGCAGTTCTTC. This rearrangement joins TRBV18 to TRBJ2-1; D is uncertain. CDR3 length equals 15 residues. Trimming removed 1 base at V and 0 bases at J, with 7 bases between. The germline V gene encodes CDR1 KGHSH and CDR2 LQKENI. Variable domain in full (rest from reference TRBV18 and TRBJ2-1): NAGVMQNPRHLVRRRGQEARLRCSPMKGHSHVYWYRQLPEEGLKFMVYLQKENIIDESGMPKERFSAEFPKEGPSILRIQQVVRGDSAAYFCASSPLLSSYNEQFFGPGTRLTVL.

V is TRBV7-9 and J is TRBJ2-2; 7 bases fit TRBD1. Germline loops: CDR1 SEHNR, CDR2 FQNEAQ (reference sequence). Trimming removed 7 bases from V and 1 base from J; junction bases left unmatched: 12. The CDR3 has 17 residues. The DNA for the CDR3 is TGTGCCAGCACCAATAGAGGGGGCGGCGGGAACACCGGGGAGCTGTTTTTT. This sequence encodes CASTNRGGGGNTGELFF.

This sequence joins TRBV24-1 and TRBJ2-5; 10 bases map to TRBD2. J gave up 2 bases and V 5 bases, and 4 bases lay outside the gene matches. CDR3 length: 15 amino acids. The V gene's germline CDR1 is KGHDR and CDR2 SFDVKD. CDR3 protein: CATSGTSGVQETQYF. CDR3 coding DNA: TGTGCCACCAGTGGAACTAGCGGGGTTCAAGAGACCCAGTACTTC.